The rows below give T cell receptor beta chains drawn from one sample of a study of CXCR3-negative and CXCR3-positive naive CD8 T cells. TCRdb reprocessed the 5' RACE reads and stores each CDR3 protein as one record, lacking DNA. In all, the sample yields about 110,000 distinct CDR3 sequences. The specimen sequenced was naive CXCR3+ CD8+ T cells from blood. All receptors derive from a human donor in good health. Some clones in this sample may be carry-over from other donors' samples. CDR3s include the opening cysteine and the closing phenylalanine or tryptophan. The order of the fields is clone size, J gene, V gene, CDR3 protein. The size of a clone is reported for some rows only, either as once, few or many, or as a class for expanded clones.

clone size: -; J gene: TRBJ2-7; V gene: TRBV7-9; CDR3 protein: CASMGDGSSYEQYF
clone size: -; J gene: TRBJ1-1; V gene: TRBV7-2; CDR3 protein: CASSLGWGTEAFF
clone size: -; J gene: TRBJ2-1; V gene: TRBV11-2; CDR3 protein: CASSSGQGSFF
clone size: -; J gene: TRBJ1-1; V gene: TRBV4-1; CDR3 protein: CASSQDPQGVGMNTEAFF
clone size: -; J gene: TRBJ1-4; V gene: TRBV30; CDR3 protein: CAWSGTGLGEKLFF
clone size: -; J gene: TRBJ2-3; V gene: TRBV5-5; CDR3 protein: CASTLPGNPSTDTQYF
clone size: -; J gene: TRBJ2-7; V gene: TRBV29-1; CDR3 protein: CSVELWTSGISYEQYF
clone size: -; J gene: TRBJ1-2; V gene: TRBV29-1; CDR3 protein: CSAPKGTGGYGYTF
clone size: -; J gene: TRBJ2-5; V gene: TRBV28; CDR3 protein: CASGGGETQYF
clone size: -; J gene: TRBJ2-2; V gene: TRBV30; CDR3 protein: CAWGPGPSNTGELFF
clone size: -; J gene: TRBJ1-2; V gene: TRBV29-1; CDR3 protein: CRVPAVNYGYTF
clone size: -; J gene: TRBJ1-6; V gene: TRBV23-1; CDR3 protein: CASSQSTDGRRLGSPLHF
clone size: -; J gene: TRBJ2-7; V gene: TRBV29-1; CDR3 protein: CSVGGQGSPYEQYF
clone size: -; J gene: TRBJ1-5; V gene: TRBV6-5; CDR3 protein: CASSYRAGSGQPQHF
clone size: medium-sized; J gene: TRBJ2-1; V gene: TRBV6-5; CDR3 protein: CASTNPELNNEQFF
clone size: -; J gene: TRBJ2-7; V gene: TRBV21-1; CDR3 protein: CASSKGQGIYEQYF
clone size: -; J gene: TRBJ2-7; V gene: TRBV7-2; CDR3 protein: CASSLVTSGEQYF
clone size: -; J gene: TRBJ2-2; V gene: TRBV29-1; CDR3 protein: CSVPRKANTGELFF
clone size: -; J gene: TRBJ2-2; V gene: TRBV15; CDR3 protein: CATQQADRPVDTGELFF
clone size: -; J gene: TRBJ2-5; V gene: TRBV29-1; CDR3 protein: CSVEGTSLETQYF
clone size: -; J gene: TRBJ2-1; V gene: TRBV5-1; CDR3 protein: CASSHGQGAGEQFF